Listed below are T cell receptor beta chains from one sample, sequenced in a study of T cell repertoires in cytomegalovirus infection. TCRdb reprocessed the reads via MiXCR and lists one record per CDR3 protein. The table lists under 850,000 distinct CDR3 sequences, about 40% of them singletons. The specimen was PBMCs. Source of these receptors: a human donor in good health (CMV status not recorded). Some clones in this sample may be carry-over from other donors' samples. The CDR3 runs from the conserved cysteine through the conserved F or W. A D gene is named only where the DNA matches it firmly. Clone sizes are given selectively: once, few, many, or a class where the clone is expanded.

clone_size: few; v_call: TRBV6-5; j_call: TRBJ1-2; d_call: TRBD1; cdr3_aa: CASSPVRQGTYGYTF; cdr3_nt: TGTGCCAGCAGTCCCGTGCGACAGGGGACCTATGGCTACACCTTC
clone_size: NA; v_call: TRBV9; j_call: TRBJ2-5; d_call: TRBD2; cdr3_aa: CASSKGTRRETQYF; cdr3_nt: TGTGCCAGCAGCAAGGGGACTAGGAGGGAGACCCAGTACTTC
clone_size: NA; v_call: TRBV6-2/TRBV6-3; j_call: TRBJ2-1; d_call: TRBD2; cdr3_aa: CASSYSGLAGFTNEQFF; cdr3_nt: TGTGCCAGCAGTTACTCGGGACTAGCGGGATTCACAAATGAGCAGTTCTTC
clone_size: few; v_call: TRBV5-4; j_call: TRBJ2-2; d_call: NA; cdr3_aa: CASSLAAGGPGELFF; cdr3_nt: TGTGCCAGCAGCTTGGCTGCGGGTGGACCCGGGGAGCTGTTTTTT
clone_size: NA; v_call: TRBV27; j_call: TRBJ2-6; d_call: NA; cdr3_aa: CASSGQTGANVLTF; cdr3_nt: TGTGCCAGCAGCGGGCAAACTGGGGCCAACGTCCTGACTTTC
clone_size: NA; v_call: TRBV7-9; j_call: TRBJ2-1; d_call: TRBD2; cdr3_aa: CASSPSDIWAGENEQFF; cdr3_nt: TGTGCCAGCAGCCCTTCCGACATATGGGCGGGGGAGAATGAGCAGTTCTTC
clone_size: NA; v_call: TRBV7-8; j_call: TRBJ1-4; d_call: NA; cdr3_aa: CASSLWSVGDNEKLFF; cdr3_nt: TGTGCCAGCAGCTTATGGTCAGTGGGCGATAATGAAAAACTGTTTTTT
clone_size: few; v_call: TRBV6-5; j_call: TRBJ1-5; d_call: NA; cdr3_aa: CASSPREGSQPQHF; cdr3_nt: TGTGCCAGCAGTCCTCGGGAGGGCAGTCAGCCCCAGCATTTT
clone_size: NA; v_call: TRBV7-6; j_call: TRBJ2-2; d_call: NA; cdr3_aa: CASSLGVAANTGELFF; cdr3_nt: TGTGCCAGCTCCCTAGGGGTAGCGGCGAACACCGGGGAGCTGTTTTTT
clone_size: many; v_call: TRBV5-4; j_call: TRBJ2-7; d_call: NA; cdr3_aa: CASSVIGGSEQYF; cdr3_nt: TGTGCCAGCAGTGTGATAGGGGGGAGCGAGCAGTACTTC
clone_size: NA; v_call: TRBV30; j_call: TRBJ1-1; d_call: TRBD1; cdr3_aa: CAWSRGRANTEAFF; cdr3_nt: TGTGCCTGGAGTAGGGGGCGCGCGAACACTGAAGCTTTCTTT
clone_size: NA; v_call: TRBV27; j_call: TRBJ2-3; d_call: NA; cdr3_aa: CASSWQGSVTDTQYF; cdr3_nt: TGTGCCAGCAGTTGGCAGGGGAGTGTTACAGATACGCAGTATTTT
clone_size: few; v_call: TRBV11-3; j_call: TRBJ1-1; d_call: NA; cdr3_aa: CASSLVEGEAFF; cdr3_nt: TGTGCCAGCAGCTTAGTAGAGGGTGAAGCTTTCTTT
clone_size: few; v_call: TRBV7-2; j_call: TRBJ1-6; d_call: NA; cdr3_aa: CASSLAGAVLSNSPLHF; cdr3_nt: TGTGCCAGCAGCTTAGCCGGGGCCGTGCTCTCTAATTCACCCCTCCACTTT
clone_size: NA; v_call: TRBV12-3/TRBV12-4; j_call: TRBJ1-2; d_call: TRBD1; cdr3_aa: CASSLALRQGAYGYTF; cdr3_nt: TGTGCCAGCAGTTTAGCGCTACGACAGGGTGCCTATGGCTACACCTTC
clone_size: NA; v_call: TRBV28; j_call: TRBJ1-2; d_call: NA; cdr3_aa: CASSLRLYGYTF; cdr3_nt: TGTGCCAGCAGTTTACGCCTCTATGGCTACACCTTC
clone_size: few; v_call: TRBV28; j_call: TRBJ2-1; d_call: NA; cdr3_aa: CASKETSPPNEQFF; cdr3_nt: TGTGCCAGCAAGGAGACGAGCCCACCGAATGAGCAGTTCTTC
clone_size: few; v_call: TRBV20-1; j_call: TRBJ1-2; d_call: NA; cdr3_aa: CSASTGAGGYTF; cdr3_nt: TGCAGTGCATCCACCGGGGCTGGCGGCTACACCTTC
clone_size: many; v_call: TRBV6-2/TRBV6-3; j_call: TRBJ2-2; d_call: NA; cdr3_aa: CASSASTGELFF; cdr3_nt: TGTGCCAGCAGCGCAAGCACCGGGGAGCTGTTTTTT
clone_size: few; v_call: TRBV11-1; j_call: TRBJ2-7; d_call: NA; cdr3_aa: CASSLSRDGSYEQYF; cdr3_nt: TGTGCCAGCAGCTTATCGCGGGACGGCTCCTACGAGCAGTACTTC
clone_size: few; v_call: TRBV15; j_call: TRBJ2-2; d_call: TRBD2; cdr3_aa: CATSRDLAGRTGELFF; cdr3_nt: TGTGCCACCAGCAGAGATCTAGCGGGGCGCACCGGGGAGCTGTTTTTT
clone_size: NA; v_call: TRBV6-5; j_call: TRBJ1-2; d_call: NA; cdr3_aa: CASSEQGFNYGYTF; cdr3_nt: TGTGCCAGCAGTGAGCAGGGGTTTAACTATGGCTACACCTTC
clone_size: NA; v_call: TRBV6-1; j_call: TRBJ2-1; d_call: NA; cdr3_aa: CASSDWARRPNEQFF; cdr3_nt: TGTGCCAGCAGTGATTGGGCCCGCCGGCCCAATGAGCAGTTCTTC
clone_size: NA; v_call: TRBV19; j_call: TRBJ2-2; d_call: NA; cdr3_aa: CASSNLSSRLKTGELFF; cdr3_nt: TGTGCCAGTAGTAATTTGTCGAGCAGGTTGAAGACCGGGGAGCTGTTTTTT
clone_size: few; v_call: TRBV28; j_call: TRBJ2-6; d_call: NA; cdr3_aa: CASSLGGRAGFGANVLTF; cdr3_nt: TGTGCCAGCAGTTTAGGGGGCAGGGCGGGTTTTGGGGCCAACGTCCTGACTTTC
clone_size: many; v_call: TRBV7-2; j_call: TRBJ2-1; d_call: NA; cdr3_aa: CASSVNRVGDEQFF; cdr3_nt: TGTGCCAGCAGCGTAAACAGGGTTGGCGATGAGCAGTTCTTC
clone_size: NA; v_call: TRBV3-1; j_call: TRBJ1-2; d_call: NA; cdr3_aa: CASSPPAGARIYGYTF; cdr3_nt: TGTGCCAGCAGCCCCCCGGCAGGGGCGAGGATTTATGGCTACACCTTC
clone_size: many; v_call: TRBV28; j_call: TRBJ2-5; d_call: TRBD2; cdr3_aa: CASRGLAEETQYF; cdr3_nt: TGTGCCAGCAGGGGACTAGCAGAAGAGACCCAGTACTTC
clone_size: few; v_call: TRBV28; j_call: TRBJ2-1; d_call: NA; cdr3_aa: CASRRRRAADNEQFF; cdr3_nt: TGTGCCAGCAGGAGGCGGAGAGCGGCCGACAATGAGCAGTTCTTC
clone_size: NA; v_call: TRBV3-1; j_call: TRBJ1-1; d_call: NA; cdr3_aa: CASSQEAGDPGLKNTEAFF; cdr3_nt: TGTGCCAGCAGCCAAGAGGCAGGGGATCCGGGTTTGAAGAACACTGAAGCTTTCTTT
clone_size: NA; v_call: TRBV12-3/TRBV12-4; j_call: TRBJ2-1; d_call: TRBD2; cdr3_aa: CASRTRAGRLYNEQFF; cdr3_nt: TGTGCCAGCAGAACAAGAGCGGGAAGACTTTACAATGAGCAGTTCTTC
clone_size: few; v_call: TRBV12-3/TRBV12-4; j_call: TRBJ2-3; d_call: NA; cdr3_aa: CASSFIMASGTDTQYF; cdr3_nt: TGTGCCAGCAGTTTCATCATGGCTAGCGGCACAGATACGCAGTATTTT
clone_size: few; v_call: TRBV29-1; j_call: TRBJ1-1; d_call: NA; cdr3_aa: CSVQGLTEAFF; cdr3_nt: TGCAGCGTGCAGGGTTTGACTGAAGCTTTCTTT
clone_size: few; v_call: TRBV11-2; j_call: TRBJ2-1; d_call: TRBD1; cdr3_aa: CASSYRTGNREQFF; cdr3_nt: TGTGCCAGCAGCTATAGGACAGGGAACAGGGAGCAGTTCTTC
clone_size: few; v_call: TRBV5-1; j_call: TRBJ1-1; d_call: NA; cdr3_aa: CASSTGVVSEAFF; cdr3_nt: TGCGCCAGCAGCACTGGTGTGGTTTCTGAAGCTTTCTTT
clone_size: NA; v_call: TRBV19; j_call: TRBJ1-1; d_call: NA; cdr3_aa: CASRRTLNTEAFF; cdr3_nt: TGTGCCAGTAGACGAACCCTGAACACTGAAGCTTTCTTT
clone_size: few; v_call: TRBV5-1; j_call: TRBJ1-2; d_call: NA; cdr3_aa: CASSVGVPRDGYTF; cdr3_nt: TGCGCCAGCAGCGTTGGGGTACCTCGGGATGGCTACACCTTC
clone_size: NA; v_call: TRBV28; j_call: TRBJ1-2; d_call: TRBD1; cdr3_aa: CASSDGTGRTYGYTF; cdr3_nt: TGTGCCAGCAGTGACGGGACAGGGAGGACCTATGGCTACACCTTC
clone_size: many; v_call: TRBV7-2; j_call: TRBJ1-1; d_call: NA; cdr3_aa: CASSLTGPGMAFF; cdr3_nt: TGTGCCAGCAGTCTAACAGGGCCGGGCATGGCTTTCTTT
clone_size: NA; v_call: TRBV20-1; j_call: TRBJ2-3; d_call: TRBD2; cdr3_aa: CSARSDGSSGRSTDTQYF; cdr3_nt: TGCAGTGCTAGGTCTGACGGCTCTAGCGGGAGGAGCACAGATACGCAGTATTTT
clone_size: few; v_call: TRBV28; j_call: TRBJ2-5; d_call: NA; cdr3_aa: CASSRYDGYQETQYF; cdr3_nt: TGTGCCAGCAGCCGTTACGACGGGTACCAAGAGACCCAGTACTTC
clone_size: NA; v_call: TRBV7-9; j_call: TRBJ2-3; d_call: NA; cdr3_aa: CASSSTGGPTDTQYF; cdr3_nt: TGTGCCAGCAGCTCGACAGGTGGCCCGACAGATACGCAGTATTTT
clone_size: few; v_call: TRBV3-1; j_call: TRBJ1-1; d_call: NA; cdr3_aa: CASSRGRGEGAFF; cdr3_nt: TGTGCCAGCAGCCGGGGACGGGGAGAGGGAGCTTTCTTT
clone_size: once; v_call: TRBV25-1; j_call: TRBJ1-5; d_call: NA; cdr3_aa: CASSESGVGDQPQHF; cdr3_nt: TGTGCCAGCAGTGAATCCGGGGTGGGGGATCAGCCCCAGCATTTT
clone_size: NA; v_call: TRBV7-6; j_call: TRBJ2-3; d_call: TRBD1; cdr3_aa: CASSSGTGLLGAQYF; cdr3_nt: TGTGCCAGCAGTTCCGGGACAGGGCTTCTGGGCGCGCAGTATTTT
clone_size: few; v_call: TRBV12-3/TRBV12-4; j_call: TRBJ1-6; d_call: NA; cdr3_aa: CASSFGVPLHF; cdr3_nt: TGTGCCAGCAGTTTTGGGGTGCCCCTCCACTTT